This T cell receptor (beta chain) derives from a study of T-cell reconstitution after alpha-beta-depleted transplantation in children. Study results and limitations: Reportedly, roughly two months post-transplant, alpha-beta T cells arose from several hundred expanded graft clones.

This clonotype was detected only a few times. The antigen remains unidentified. The germline CDR1 and CDR2 sequences are DFQATT and SNEGSKA (reference sequence). This CDR3 region has 11 residues. The V end lost 5 bases, the J end lost 0 bases, and 5 bases lay between the germline ends. TCRbeta library construction was performed incorporating unique molecular identifiers. Each CDR3 protein gets one entry after TCRdb re-called the PCR reads with MiXCR. The table lists 250,000 to 400,000 distinct CDR3 sequences, more than 20% of them singletons. The V and J genes are TRBV20-1 and TRBJ2-7; D remains ambiguous. This clonotype was sampled from a male patient younger than 18 who had a stem cell transplant for acute lymphoblastic leukemia, so the T cells may come from the graft donor. Sequences were derived from PBMCs, mostly from graft donor cells, sampled 180 days after TCRalphabeta/CD19-depleted stem cell transplant. CDR3 bases: TGCAGTGCTCCGTCCTCCTACGAGCAGTACTTC. It is translated as CSAPSSYEQYF.